The 10 T cell receptor beta chains below all came from one sample that was sequenced in a study of CD8+CD57+ T cells in acquired aplastic anemia. Genomic DNA served as template for TCR beta VDJ and CDR3 profiling. TCRdb used MiXCR to reprocess the reads, holding one entry per CDR3 protein. The table includes about 190,000 distinct CDR3 sequences, roughly half detected once. The sample comprised sorted CD4+, CD8+, or CD8+CD57+ T cells (not recorded which) from PBMCs. The receptors stem from a human donor in good health, serving as a control.

This clonotype was seen at least ten times. This chain links TRBV4-1 with TRBJ1-6; D gene uncertain. CDR3 length: 15 amino acids. Germline V gene sequence: CDR1 MGHRA, CDR2 YSYEKL. V lost 8 bases, J lost 9 bases, and 20 bases lay in between. The CDR3 DNA is TGCGCCAGCGCTTCTGACCCCCAGGCGGGTTCACCCCTCCACTTT. It specifies CASASDPQAGSPLHF.

This clonotype was seen ten or more times. V is TRBV7-3 and J is TRBJ2-3; TRBD1 is a possible D gene (6 bases). The V and J ends lost 5 bases and 2 bases respectively, with 20 bases between them. Germline assignment: CDR1 SGHTA and CDR2 FQGTGA. The CDR3 has 17 amino acids. CDR3 nucleotides: TGTGCCAGCAGCCAATCGTACAGGGTTAAGGACACAGATACGCAGTATTTT. The encoded protein is CASSQSYRVKDTDTQYF.

The V call is TRBV9, the J call TRBJ2-7; possible D gene TRBD2, 5 bases. The CDR3 totals 17 residues. Trimming stripped 5 bases from V and 2 bases from J, with 23 bases between. Germline loops: CDR1 SGDLS, CDR2 YYNGEE. CDR3: CASRRARLPGSPYEQYF. DNA of the CDR3: TGTGCCAGCAGACGCGCTCGGCTTCCGGGGAGTCCCTACGAGCAGTACTTC. The full variable domain, in which reference TRBV9 and TRBJ2-7 provide the parts outside the CDR3, is DSGVTQTPKHLITATGQRVTLRCSPRSGDLSVYWYQQSLDQGLQFLIQYYNGEERAKGNILERFSAQQFPDLHSELNLSSLELGDSALYFCASRRARLPGSPYEQYFGPGTRLTVT.

The V and J genes are TRBV7-9 and TRBJ1-2; a possible D gene is TRBD1 (5 bases). V was pared by 5 bases and J by 4 bases, with 11 bases between. CDR1 SEHNR and CDR2 FQNEAQ come from the germline V gene (reference sequence). This CDR3 region has 13 residues. CDR3: CASSRGQVYGYTF. The DNA of the CDR3 is TGTGCCAGCAGCCGCGGACAAGTCTATGGCTACACCTTC.

V is TRBV7-9 and J is TRBJ1-2; D is ambiguous. Germline V gene lookup returns CDR1 SEHNR and CDR2 FQNEAQ (reference sequence). The CDR3 is made up of 14 amino acids. Trimming shortened V by 1 base and J by 8 bases, and 14 bases separated the two germline ends. Written as DNA, the CDR3 is TGTGCCAGCAGCTTAGTTGCAGTCCTAGGAGGCTACACCTTC. This encodes CASSLVAVLGGYTF.

The chain links TRBV7-2 to TRBJ2-7, with 9 bases lining up with TRBD2. Germline values: CDR1 SGHTA, CDR2 FQGNSA. The CDR3 has 16 amino acids. V gave up 1 base and J gave up 3 bases; unmatched junction bases: 7. As DNA, the CDR3 is TGTGCCAGCAGCTTAGGGGTAGCGGGGGCCCTCTACGAGCAGTACTTC. Encoded protein: CASSLGVAGALYEQYF. The complete variable domain, with remaining parts taken from reference TRBV7-2 and TRBJ2-7, reads GAGVSQSPSNKVTEKGKDVELRCDPISGHTALYWYRQSLGQGLEFLIYFQGNSAPDKSGLPSDRFSAERTGGSVSTLTIQRTQQEDSAVYLCASSLGVAGALYEQYFGPGTRLTVT.

Here the CDR3 reads CSARGGQTSYEQYF. The CDR3 DNA follows: TGCAGTGCTAGGGGTGGACAGACCTCCTACGAGCAGTACTTC. The chain employs TRBV20-1 and TRBJ2-7; TRBD1 is a possible D gene (6 bases). The V end lost 3 bases, the J end lost 0 bases, and 12 bases lay between the germline ends. This CDR3 is built from 14 residues. The germline V gene has CDR1 DFQATT and CDR2 SNEGSKA (reference sequence).

This clonotype appeared a few times. The chain links TRBV6-5 to TRBJ1-6, with TRBD1 matching over 7 bases. The trim removed 5 bases at V and 6 bases at J, leaving 13 bases unmatched. This CDR3 region has 17 residues. Germline assignment: CDR1 MNHEY and CDR2 SVGAGI. The CDR3, as DNA: TGTGCCAGCAGTACTCCCCAGGGGGGACTCCTTAATTCACCCCTCCACTTT. It translates to CASSTPQGGLLNSPLHF.

The chain employs TRBV7-3 and TRBJ2-5; the match to TRBD1 covers 7 bases. The CDR3 runs to 14 residues. J gave up 9 bases and V 4 bases, and 11 bases lay outside the gene matches. CDR1 SGHTA and CDR2 FQGTGA come from the germline V gene. CDR3 protein: CASSSTGIGQPQYF. For the CDR3, the DNA is TGTGCCAGCAGCTCGACAGGGATAGGTCAGCCCCAGTACTTC.

The chain employs TRBV7-6 and TRBJ1-6; 9 bases align to TRBD1. V lost 4 bases, J lost 9 bases, and 4 bases stayed unmatched. This CDR3 region has 14 residues. Germline CDR1 is SGHVS and CDR2 is FNYEAQ. CDR3 region: CASSSDRGLSPLHF. CDR3 sequence (DNA): TGTGCCAGCAGCTCGGACAGGGGACTTTCACCCCTCCACTTT.